This T cell receptor beta chain was profiled in a study of T cells after yellow fever vaccination. Study results and caveats: Weaker overall, the secondary response nonetheless peaked faster (day 5 versus 15). A small proportion of clonotypes was detected in both the CD4 and CD8 compartments.

On this clonotype itself: What it binds is not known.

The V gene's germline CDR1 is LGHNA and CDR2 YSLEER. The CDR3 covers 16 residues. Trimming at V came to 0 bases and at J to 6 bases, leaving 6 bases not matched to a gene. TCRdb reprocessed the 5' RACE reads via MiXCR and lists one record per CDR3 protein. The sample shows some 120,000 distinct CDR3 sequences, roughly 9% of them seen only once. This sequence originates from a man aged 18 to 30 who received the YFV17D yellow fever vaccine. The chain combines TRBV4-3 with TRBJ2-7, with 12 nucleotides matching TRBD2. The sequencing here drew on CD8+ T cells sorted from PBMCs, taken on the day of the yellow fever booster vaccination. The CDR3 region has the DNA TGCGCCAGCAGCCAAGATCTATCTAGCGGGGGGGCCGAGCAGTACTTC. This encodes CASSQDLSSGGAEQYF.